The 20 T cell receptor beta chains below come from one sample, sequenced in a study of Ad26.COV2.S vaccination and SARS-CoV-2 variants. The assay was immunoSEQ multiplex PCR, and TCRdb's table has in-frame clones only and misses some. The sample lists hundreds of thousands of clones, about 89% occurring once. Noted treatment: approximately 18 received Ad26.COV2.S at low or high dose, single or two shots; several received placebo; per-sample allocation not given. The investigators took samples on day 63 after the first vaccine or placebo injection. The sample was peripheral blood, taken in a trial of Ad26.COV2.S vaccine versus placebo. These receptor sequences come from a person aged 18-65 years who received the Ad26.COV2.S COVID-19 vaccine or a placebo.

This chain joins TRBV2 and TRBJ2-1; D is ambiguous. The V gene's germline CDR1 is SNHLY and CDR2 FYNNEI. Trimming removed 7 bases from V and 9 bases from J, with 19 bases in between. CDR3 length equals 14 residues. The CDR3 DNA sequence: TGTGCCAGCACCGAAGGAACCCCAGTTGGTGAGCAGTTCTTC. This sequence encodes CASTEGTPVGEQFF.

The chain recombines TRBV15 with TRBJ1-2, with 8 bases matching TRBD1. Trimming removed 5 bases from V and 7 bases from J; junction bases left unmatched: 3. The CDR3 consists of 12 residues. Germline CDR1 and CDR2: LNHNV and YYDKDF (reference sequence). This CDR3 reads CATSGQGGGYTF. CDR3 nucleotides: TGTGCCACCAGCGGACAGGGCGGTGGCTACACCTTC.

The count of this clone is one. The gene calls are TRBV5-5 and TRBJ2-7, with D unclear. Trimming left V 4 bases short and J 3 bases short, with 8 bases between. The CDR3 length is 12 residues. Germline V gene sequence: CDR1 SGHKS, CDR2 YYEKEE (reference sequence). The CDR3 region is CASSTLGYEQYF. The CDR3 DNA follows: TGTGCCAGCAGCACTCTAGGCTACGAGCAGTACTTC.

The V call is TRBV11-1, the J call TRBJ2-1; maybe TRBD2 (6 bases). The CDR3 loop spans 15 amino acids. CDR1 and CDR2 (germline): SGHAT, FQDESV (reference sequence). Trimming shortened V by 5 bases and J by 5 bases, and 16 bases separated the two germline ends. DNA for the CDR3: TGTGCCAGCAGCCATCCCCCGACTAGTCACAATGAGCAGTTCTTC. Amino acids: CASSHPPTSHNEQFF.

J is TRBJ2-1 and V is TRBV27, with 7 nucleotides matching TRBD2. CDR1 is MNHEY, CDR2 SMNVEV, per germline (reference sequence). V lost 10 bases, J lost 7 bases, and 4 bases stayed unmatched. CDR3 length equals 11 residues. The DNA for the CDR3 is TGTGCCATCTTTAGCGGGAATGAGCAGTTCTTC. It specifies CAIFSGNEQFF.

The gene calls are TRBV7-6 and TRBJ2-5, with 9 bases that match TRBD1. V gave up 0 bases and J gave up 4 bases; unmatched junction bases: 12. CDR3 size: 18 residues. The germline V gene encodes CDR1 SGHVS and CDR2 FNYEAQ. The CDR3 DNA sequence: TGTGCCAGCAGCTTAGCGAGCCCGGGACAGGGTAGGAGAGAGACCCAGTACTTC. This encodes CASSLASPGQGRRETQYF.

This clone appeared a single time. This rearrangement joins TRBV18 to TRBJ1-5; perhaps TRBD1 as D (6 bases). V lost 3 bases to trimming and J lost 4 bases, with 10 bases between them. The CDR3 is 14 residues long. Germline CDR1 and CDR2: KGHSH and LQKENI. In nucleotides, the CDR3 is TGTGCCAGCTCACCGTACAGGGAAAATCAGCCCCAGCATTTT. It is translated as CASSPYRENQPQHF.

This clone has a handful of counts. In DNA, the CDR3 is TGCGCCAGCAGCCAAGAAGCGCGCCCCTACGAGCAGTACTTC. Its translation is CASSQEARPYEQYF. This rearrangement joins TRBV4-1 to TRBJ2-7; D gene uncertain. Germline assignment: CDR1 MGHRA and CDR2 YSYEKL. The CDR3 has 14 residues. Deletions cut 0 bases from V and 2 bases from J, with 8 bases between.

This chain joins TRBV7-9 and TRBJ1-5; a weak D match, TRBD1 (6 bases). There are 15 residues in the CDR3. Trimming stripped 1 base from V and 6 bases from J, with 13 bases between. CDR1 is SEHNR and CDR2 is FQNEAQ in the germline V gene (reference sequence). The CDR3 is CASSLGEGVVQPQHF. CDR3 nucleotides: TGTGCCAGCAGCTTAGGGGAGGGGGTTGTTCAGCCCCAGCATTTT.

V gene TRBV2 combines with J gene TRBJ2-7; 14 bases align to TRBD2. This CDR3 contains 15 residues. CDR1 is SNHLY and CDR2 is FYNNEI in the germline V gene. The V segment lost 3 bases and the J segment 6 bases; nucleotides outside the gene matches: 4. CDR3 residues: CASSDAGLAGAEQYF. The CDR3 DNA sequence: TGTGCCAGCAGTGATGCGGGACTAGCGGGAGCCGAGCAGTACTTC.

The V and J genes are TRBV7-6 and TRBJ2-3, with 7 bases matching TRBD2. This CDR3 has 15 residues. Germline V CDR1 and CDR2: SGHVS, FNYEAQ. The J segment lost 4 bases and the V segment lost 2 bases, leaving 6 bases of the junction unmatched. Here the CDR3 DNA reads TGTGCCAGCAGCTTATTCGGCGGGAGAGCAGATACGCAGTATTTT. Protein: CASSLFGGRADTQYF.

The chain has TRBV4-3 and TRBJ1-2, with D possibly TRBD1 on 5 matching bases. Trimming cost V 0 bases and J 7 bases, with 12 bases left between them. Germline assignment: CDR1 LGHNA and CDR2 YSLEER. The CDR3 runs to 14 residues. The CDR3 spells CASSQDSGVGGYTF. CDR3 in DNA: TGCGCCAGCAGCCAAGATTCGGGGGTCGGTGGCTACACCTTC.

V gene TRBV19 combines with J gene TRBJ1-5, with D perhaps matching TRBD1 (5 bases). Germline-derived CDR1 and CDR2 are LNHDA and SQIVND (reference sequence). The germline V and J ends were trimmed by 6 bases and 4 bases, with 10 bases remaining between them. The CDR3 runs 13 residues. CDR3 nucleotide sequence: TGTGCCAGTAGCCAGGGAAGAAATCAGCCCCAGCATTTT. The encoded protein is CASSQGRNQPQHF.

The CDR3 DNA reads as TGTGCCAGCAGCTTAGCGGGGGGTTCCGAAGAGACCCAGTACTTC. Translating it yields CASSLAGGSEETQYF. This chain connects TRBV7-3 to TRBJ2-5, with TRBD2 matching over 8 bases. V trimming: 2 bases; J trimming: 3 bases; junction bases outside the gene matches: 5. The CDR3 runs to 15 residues. CDR1 is SGHTA, CDR2 FQGTGA, per germline.

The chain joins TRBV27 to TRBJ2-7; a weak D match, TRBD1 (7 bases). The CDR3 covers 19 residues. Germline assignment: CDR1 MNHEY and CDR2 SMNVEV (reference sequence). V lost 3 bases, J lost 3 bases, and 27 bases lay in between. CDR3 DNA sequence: TGTGCCAGCAGTTTCGGGGGATCGGGACAGCCCCCCAGGATCTACGAGCAGTACTTC. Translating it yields CASSFGGSGQPPRIYEQYF.

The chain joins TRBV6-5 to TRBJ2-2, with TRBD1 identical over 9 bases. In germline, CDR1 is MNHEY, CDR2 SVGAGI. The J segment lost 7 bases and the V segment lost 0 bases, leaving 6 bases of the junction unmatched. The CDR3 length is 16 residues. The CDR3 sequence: CASSYSRDRVDGELFF. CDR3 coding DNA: TGTGCCAGCAGTTACTCCCGGGACAGGGTAGACGGGGAGCTGTTTTTT.

The CDR3 is CASSQSSSRGTGNTIYF. The CDR3 DNA reads as TGTGCCAGCAGCCAGTCTAGTTCCAGGGGGACTGGAAACACCATATATTTT. V is TRBV4-2 and J is TRBJ1-3, with 7 bases fitting TRBD1. Germline assignment: CDR1 LGHNA and CDR2 YNFKEQ. Germline trimming cut 3 bases from V and 2 bases from J; bases unmatched to any gene: 10. The CDR3 is 17 amino acids.

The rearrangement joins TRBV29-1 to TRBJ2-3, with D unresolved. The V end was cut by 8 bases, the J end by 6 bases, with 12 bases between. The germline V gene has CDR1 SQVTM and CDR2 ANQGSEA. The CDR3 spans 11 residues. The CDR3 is CSISNSDTQYF. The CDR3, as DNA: TGCAGCATTTCTAACAGCGATACGCAGTATTTT.

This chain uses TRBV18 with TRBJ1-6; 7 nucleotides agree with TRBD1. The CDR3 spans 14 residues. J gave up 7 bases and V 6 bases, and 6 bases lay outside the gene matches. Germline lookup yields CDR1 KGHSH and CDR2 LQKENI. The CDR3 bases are TGTGCCAGCTCCCTGGGACAGCAAAATTCACCCCTCCACTTT. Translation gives CASSLGQQNSPLHF.

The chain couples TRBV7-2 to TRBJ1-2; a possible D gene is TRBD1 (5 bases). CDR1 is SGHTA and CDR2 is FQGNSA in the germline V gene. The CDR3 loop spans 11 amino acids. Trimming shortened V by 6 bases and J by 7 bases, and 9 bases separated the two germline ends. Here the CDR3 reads CASSRDGGYTF. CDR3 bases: TGTGCCAGCAGTCGGGACGGTGGCTACACCTTC.